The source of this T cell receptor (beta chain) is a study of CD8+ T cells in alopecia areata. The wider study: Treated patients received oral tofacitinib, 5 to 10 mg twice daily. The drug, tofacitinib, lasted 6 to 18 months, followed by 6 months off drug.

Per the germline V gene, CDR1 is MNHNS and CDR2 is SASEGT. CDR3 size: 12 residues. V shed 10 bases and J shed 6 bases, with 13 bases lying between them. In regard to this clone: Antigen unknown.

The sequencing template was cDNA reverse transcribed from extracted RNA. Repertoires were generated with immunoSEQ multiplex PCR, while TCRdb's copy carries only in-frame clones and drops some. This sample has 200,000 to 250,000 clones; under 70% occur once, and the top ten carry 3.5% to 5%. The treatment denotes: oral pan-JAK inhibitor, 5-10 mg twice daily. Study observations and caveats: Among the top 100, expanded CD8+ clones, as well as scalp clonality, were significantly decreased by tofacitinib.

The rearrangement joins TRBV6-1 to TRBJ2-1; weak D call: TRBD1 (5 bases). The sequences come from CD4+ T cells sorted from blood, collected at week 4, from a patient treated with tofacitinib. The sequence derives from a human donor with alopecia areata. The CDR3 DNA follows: TGTGCCACCCTAGGGGTAACCAATGAGCAGTTCTTC. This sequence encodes CATLGVTNEQFF.